Listed here are 26 T cell receptor beta chains from one sample, sequenced in a study of glioma-infiltrating T cells. The iRepertoire nested amplicon-rescue multiplex PCR amplified TCR alpha and beta CDR3s from RNA. TCRdb ran MiXCR on the multiplex PCR reads and lists one entry per CDR3 protein. The profile shows approximately 90,000 distinct CDR3 sequences, 23% of them singletons. Sequenced input: glioma tissue, nonneoplastic brain tissue, or PBMCs (not recorded which). Every receptor here comes from a human donor with low-grade glioma or glioblastoma, undergoing nonglioma brain surgery, or in good health (not recorded which).

This clonotype was found many times. This chain links TRBV20-1 with TRBJ1-1; 7 bases map to TRBD1. With 6 bases clipped from V and 3 bases from J, the junction kept 10 bases outside the gene matches. This CDR3 has 14 residues. Germline V gives CDR1 DFQATT, CDR2 SNEGSKA (reference sequence). The CDR3 DNA is TGCAGTGCAGCGACAGGGTCTCTAGACACTGAAGCTTTCTTT. This sequence encodes CSAATGSLDTEAFF.

Points on this clonotype: A much bigger clone sits one base away, suggesting this may be a read error. The rearrangement uses TRBV10-1 and TRBJ2-1; the D is unclear. CDR3 length: 13 amino acids. With 8 bases removed from V and 5 bases from J, the gap between germline ends came to 13 bases. CDR1 WNHNN and CDR2 SYGVQD come from the germline V gene (reference sequence). In nucleotides, the CDR3 is TGCGCCAGCGGGGAATCATGGGACAATGAGCAGTTCTTC. Translation gives CASGESWDNEQFF.

This clonotype was counted between two and nine times. One base away lies a much larger clone, so this may be a sequencing read error. This sequence joins TRBV19 and TRBJ1-5; the D is unclear. CDR3 length: 13 residues. The germline V gene encodes CDR1 LNHDA and CDR2 SQIVND (reference sequence). Trimming removed 4 bases from V and 10 bases from J, with 14 bases in between. DNA for the CDR3: TGTGCCAGTAGTACCGACTGGATCAGCCCCCAGCATTTT. Amino acid sequence: CASSTDWISPQHF.

This clonotype was detected ten times or more. The chain employs TRBV7-9 and TRBJ2-5, with D perhaps TRBD2 (6 bases). Germline CDR1 SEHNR, CDR2 FQNEAQ (reference sequence). V lost 1 base to trimming and J lost 2 bases, with 11 bases between them. This CDR3 contains 15 residues. In DNA form, the CDR3 reads TGTGCCAGCAGCTTAGGTGGGACTTATCAAGAGACCCAGTACTTC. Protein sequence: CASSLGGTYQETQYF.

This clonotype came up many times. This chain joins TRBV7-2 and TRBJ2-3; no clear D. The germline CDR1 and CDR2 sequences are SGHTA and FQGNSA. V was cut by 3 bases and J by 4 bases, with 5 bases left in between. This CDR3 is 12 amino acids long. This CDR3 reads CASSFYADTQYF. The CDR3 nucleotides read TGTGCCAGCAGCTTCTACGCAGATACGCAGTATTTT.

This CDR3 reads CASYTSGRYDEQFF. CDR3 bases: TGTGCCAGCTACACTAGCGGGAGGTACGATGAGCAGTTCTTC. This sequence joins TRBV18 and TRBJ2-1; 12 nucleotides align to TRBD2. This CDR3 is built from 14 residues. With V trimmed by 7 bases and J by 8 bases, 6 bases remained unmatched. Per germline, CDR1 KGHSH and CDR2 LQKENI.

Note on this clonotype: This clone may be a read error of a much larger clone one base away. The chain is built from TRBV5-1 and TRBJ1-1; a weak D match, TRBD1 (6 bases). This CDR3 contains 14 residues. Germline V lookup: CDR1 SGHRS, CDR2 YFSETQ. This CDR3 is CASSETGQVTEAFF. The DNA of the CDR3 is TGTGCCAGCAGTGAAACAGGGCAAGTCACTGAAGCTTTCTTT.

This clonotype occurred many times. The rearrangement joins TRBV15 to TRBJ1-1, with D maybe TRBD1 (5 bases). Trimming cost V 1 base and J 1 base, with 10 bases left between them. The germline gives CDR1 LNHNV, CDR2 YYDKDF (reference sequence). The CDR3 has 15 amino acids. CDR3 amino acids: CATSRAPGTNTEAFF. For the CDR3, the DNA is TGTGCCACCAGCAGAGCCCCCGGGACGAACACTGAAGCTTTCTTT.

In this sample, this clonotype turned up many times. The chain uses TRBV15 and TRBJ2-1; D gene ambiguous. This CDR3 contains 14 residues. Germline V gives CDR1 LNHNV, CDR2 YYDKDF (reference sequence). The V end lost 0 bases, the J end lost 8 bases, and 11 bases lay between the germline ends. CDR3 in amino acids: CATSREFVPDEQFF. For the CDR3, the DNA is TGTGCCACCAGCAGAGAGTTTGTTCCCGATGAGCAGTTCTTC.

This clonotype was seen many times. The V and J genes are TRBV20-1 and TRBJ2-7; D not certain. Germline V lookup: CDR1 DFQATT, CDR2 SNEGSKA (reference sequence). The V and J ends lost 0 bases and 5 bases respectively, with 14 bases between them. The CDR3 covers 14 residues. In nucleotides, the CDR3 is TGCAGTGCTAGAGAGGGCCTGCGGATCCACGAGCAGTACTTC. This codes for CSAREGLRIHEQYF.

The chain combines TRBV7-9 with TRBJ2-1; TRBD2 matches 8 bases. The V gene's germline CDR1 is SEHNR and CDR2 FQNEAQ (reference sequence). V trimming: 5 bases; J trimming: 7 bases; junction bases outside the gene matches: 7. The CDR3 has 14 residues. In nucleotides, the CDR3 is TGTGCCAGCAGCCCGGGGGGGCCTCGGAATGAGCAGTTCTTC. It encodes CASSPGGPRNEQFF.

The V gene is TRBV6-6, the J gene TRBJ1-5, with TRBD1 matching 10 bases. V lost 5 bases to trimming and J lost 6 bases; unmatched junction nucleotides: 10. The CDR3 has 16 residues. From germline, CDR1 is MNHNY and CDR2 SVGAGI (reference sequence). CDR3 sequence reads: CASSLWTGGAVQPQHF. The CDR3 DNA is TGTGCCAGCAGTCTCTGGACAGGGGGAGCGGTTCAGCCCCAGCATTTT.

This clonotype was detected many times. The CDR3 is CASSSLRVVNGYTF. CDR3 in DNA: TGTGCCAGCAGCTCCCTGAGGGTCGTTAATGGCTACACCTTC. V and J are TRBV6-1 and TRBJ1-2; D unclear. V gave up 6 bases and J gave up 6 bases, with 17 bases separating them. The length of the CDR3 is 14 residues. Germline V gene lookup returns CDR1 MNHNS and CDR2 SASEGT.

This chain links TRBV20-1 with TRBJ2-1; TRBD2 aligns across 14 bases. V lost 6 bases and J lost 2; bases outside the gene matches: 12. The CDR3 runs 18 residues. CDR1 and CDR2 (germline): DFQATT, SNEGSKA (reference sequence). The CDR3 loop reads CSAIPRTSGRITYNEQFF. In DNA, the CDR3 is TGCAGTGCGATACCTCGGACTAGCGGGAGGATTACCTACAATGAGCAGTTCTTC.

This clonotype came up many times. This rearrangement joins TRBV20-1 to TRBJ1-6, with D unclear. Deletions cut 0 bases from V and 0 bases from J, with 27 bases between. The CDR3 has 22 residues. Germline V lookup: CDR1 DFQATT, CDR2 SNEGSKA (reference sequence). The CDR3 DNA sequence: TGCAGTGCTAGAGAAATACAAAGGAAAGGGAACTTTCTAAGCTCCTATAATTCACCCCTCCACTTT. This codes for CSAREIQRKGNFLSSYNSPLHF.

This clonotype was picked up many times. The chain joins TRBV7-2 to TRBJ2-1; D is possibly TRBD2 (5 bases). V was trimmed by 1 base and J by 7 bases, leaving 11 bases between them. Germline V gene data show CDR1 as SGHTA and CDR2 as FQGNSA. This CDR3 comprises 14 residues. The CDR3 nucleotides read TGTGCCAGCAGCTTAGGAGGGAGTGTTAATGAGCAGTTCTTC. It is translated as CASSLGGSVNEQFF.

This clonotype was observed at least ten times. J is TRBJ1-2 and V is TRBV6-4, with D possibly being TRBD1 (5 bases). Trimming stripped 5 bases from V and 4 bases from J, with 11 bases between. CDR1 is MRHNA, CDR2 SNTAGT, per germline. This CDR3 region has 13 residues. The CDR3 spells CASSPQRGYGYTF. The CDR3, as DNA: TGTGCCAGCAGTCCCCAGAGGGGCTATGGCTACACCTTC.

This clonotype has at least ten counts. V usage is TRBV6-1 and J usage is TRBJ2-7, with 8 bases identical to TRBD1. This CDR3 is 13 amino acids long. Germline-derived CDR1 and CDR2 are MNHNS and SASEGT. The ends lost 5 bases at V and 1 base at J; junction bases unmatched: 1. The DNA of the CDR3 is TGTGCCAGCAGTCGGACAGGGTCCTACGAGCAGTACTTC. As protein: CASSRTGSYEQYF.

This clonotype was seen repeatedly, ten times or more. This chain links TRBV19 with TRBJ1-1; D possibly corresponds to TRBD1 (5 bases). V was pared by 0 bases and J by 3 bases, with 8 bases between. In germline, CDR1 is LNHDA, CDR2 SQIVND (reference sequence). The CDR3 sequence is 14 residues long. The CDR3 region is CASSIDRQHTEAFF. The DNA of the CDR3 is TGTGCCAGTAGTATAGACCGACAGCACACTGAAGCTTTCTTT.

This clonotype has ten or more counts. The V call is TRBV6-1, the J call TRBJ1-3; D remains ambiguous. CDR3 length: 16 amino acids. The V and J ends lost 5 bases and 3 bases respectively, with 17 bases between them. CDR1 and CDR2 (germline): MNHNS, SASEGT. The CDR3 region has the DNA TGTGCCAGCAGTTTCAGAGGAAGGGCCGGTGGAAACACCATATATTTT. Amino acids: CASSFRGRAGGNTIYF.

V is TRBV20-1 and J is TRBJ2-5; 7 nucleotides match TRBD2. CDR1 is DFQATT, CDR2 SNEGSKA, per germline (reference sequence). The CDR3 consists of 15 residues. The trim removed 4 bases at V and 9 bases at J, leaving 17 bases unmatched. CDR3 in DNA: TGCAGTGCTAAGCCTGAGGGACTACCCGCGGTGTCCCAGTACTTC. Residues: CSAKPEGLPAVSQYF.

A word on this clonotype: At one boundary the junction diverges from the germline segment, which might be a read error. The chain uses TRBV5-1 and TRBJ1-2; D call uncertain. CDR1 and CDR2 (germline): SGHRS, YFSETQ. The CDR3 is 13 residues long. The CDR3 bases are TGCGCCAGCAGCTCGGAGGGTAGCTATGGCAACACCTTC. This gives the protein CASSSEGSYGNTF.

This clonotype occurred many times. The genes are TRBV25-1 and TRBJ1-6; D call uncertain. The V end lost 6 bases, the J end lost 5 bases, and 8 bases lay between the germline ends. This CDR3 is 13 amino acids long. Germline V gives CDR1 MGHDK, CDR2 SYGVNS. This chain's CDR3 is CASRGQDNSPLHF. Here the CDR3 DNA reads TGTGCCAGCAGAGGGCAGGATAATTCACCCCTCCACTTT.

This clonotype was counted between two and nine times. V and J are TRBV11-2 and TRBJ2-1; D is unclear. The V end was cut by 1 base, the J end by 4 bases, with 8 bases between. The CDR3 spans 14 residues. CDR1 and CDR2 (germline): SGHAT, FQNNGV. This CDR3 reads CASSLVNLYNEQFF. The CDR3 bases are TGTGCCAGCAGCTTAGTTAATTTGTACAATGAGCAGTTCTTC.

This clonotype was seen more than once but under ten times. The J gene is TRBJ2-1, the V gene TRBV19; D is ambiguous. Trimming pared 7 bases from V and 2 bases from J, leaving 12 bases between. Germline CDR1 is LNHDA and CDR2 is SQIVND (reference sequence). The CDR3 has 14 amino acids. The CDR3 region has the DNA TGTGCCAGTAATCCAGCTGCAGCCTACAATGAGCAGTTCTTC. Protein sequence: CASNPAAAYNEQFF.

The chain links TRBV7-9 to TRBJ2-6; D is unresolved. Germline lookup yields CDR1 SEHNR and CDR2 FQNEAQ (reference sequence). The CDR3 is 17 residues long. Between the trimmed V and J ends, which lost 0 bases and 0 bases, there was a span of 9 bases. CDR3 in DNA: TGTGCCAGCAGCTTAGCCCGGTGGGGCTCTGGGGCCAACGTCCTGACTTTC. Translation gives CASSLARWGSGANVLTF.